This entry features one T cell receptor (beta chain) sequence. The sample originates from a study of blood T cell repertoires in COVID-19. Study-wide context: Nucleic acid was either cDNA or gDNA, and it came from T cells, B-cell-depleted T cells, or PBMCs.

Germline loops: CDR1 SGDLS, CDR2 YYNGEE. The CDR3 runs 18 residues. V lost 4 bases and J lost 6; bases outside the gene matches: 12. Data came from immunoSEQ multiplex PCR; TCRdb stores just in-frame clones and leaves some out. The sample has roughly 75,000 clones; around 90% are singletons. This TCR derives from a human donor in a cohort sampled during active COVID-19. The sample comprised peripheral blood. V gene TRBV9 combines with J gene TRBJ2-1; TRBD2 agrees at 14 bases. CDR3 bases: TGTGCCAGCAGCTTCCGACTAGCGGGGGGGCCAGGGTCCAATGAGCAGTTCTTC. Translated: CASSFRLAGGPGSNEQFF.